This T cell receptor beta chain derives from a study of blood T cell repertoires in COVID-19 (TCRdb year 2020). About the study as a whole: Collaborator samples came from the United States, Italy and Spain and covered acute and convalescent phases of COVID-19. The material from the prospective study consisted of cDNA or gDNA derived from T cells, B-cell-depleted T cells, or PBMCs. Subjects who had been exposed to COVID-19, were actively infected with it, or had recovered from it provided the deeply sampled blood TCRbeta repertoires that made up the dataset. The repertoires were released in a freely available public database meant as a resource for research on the immune response to SARS-CoV-2. Samples came from the ongoing ImmuneRACE study (first 160 participants) plus 1,254 subjects from 6 global collaborators. The sample metadata nearly always contained a de-identified subject ID, COVID-19 status, age in years and sex. Where available, HLA class I and class II types were taken from metadata supplied by the sample provider and were not determined by assay-based typing.

The immunoSEQ Assay, a bias-controlled multiplex PCR, was used to amplify TCRbeta CDR3 regions from genomic DNA. The study's processing was this. Nucleated cell counts per sample were estimated from amplification of reference gene primers within the assay. Sequence reads were collapsed and filtered to measure the absolute abundance of every unique TCRbeta CDR3 rearrangement. For each sample, productive Simpson clonality was calculated as the square root of Simpson's diversity index over productive rearrangements. The table was pulled from immuneACCESS by TCRdb, which kept in-frame rearrangements only. Such tables lose some clones; where checked, under half of the loss comes from unresolved V genes, and the rest has no known cause. The V and J calls and clone size come from that table; D and trimming were worked out from the DNA. In all, the sample holds under 40,000 clones, and around 85% of those were seen once. Of the sample, about 23% is held by the ten largest clones.

Whole blood was collected in K2EDTA tubes by collaborating institutions according to the institutions' own protocols. For TCRbeta analysis, collaborators shipped samples as frozen whole blood, isolated PBMCs, or DNA extracted from either of those sample types. Summary of the overall study and its limitations: The quantity of clinical and demographic metadata differed by source and by participant and was supplied without curation.

CDR3 length: 13 amino acids, cysteine to phenylalanine. Only the CDR3 portion is preserved as DNA: 39 bases, with reading frame beginning at the first base. After removal of 5 bases from V and 3 bases from J, the junction retains 3 bases not matched to a gene. Comment on this clone: It lacks a known antigen. Base qualities are not at hand, and no much larger clone is one base apart.

The clonotype was recovered from a woman of 80 years or more with active or convalescent COVID-19. Sequenced sample: peripheral blood. Recombination connected TRBV12-3 or TRBV12-4 to TRBJ1-1, with TRBD1 matching 7 junction bases. DNA sequence: TGTGCCAGCAGTATCGGACAGGACACTGAAGCTTTCTTT. Its protein product is CASSIGQDTEAFF.